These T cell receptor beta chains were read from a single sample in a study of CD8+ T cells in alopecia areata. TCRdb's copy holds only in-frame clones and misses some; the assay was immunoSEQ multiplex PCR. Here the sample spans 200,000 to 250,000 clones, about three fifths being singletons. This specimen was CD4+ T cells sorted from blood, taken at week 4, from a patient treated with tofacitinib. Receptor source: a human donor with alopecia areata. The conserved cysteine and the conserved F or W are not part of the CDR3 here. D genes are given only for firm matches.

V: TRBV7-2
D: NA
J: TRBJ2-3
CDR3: ASSLGASTDTQY

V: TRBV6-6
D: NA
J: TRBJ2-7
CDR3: ASMGLTDYEQY

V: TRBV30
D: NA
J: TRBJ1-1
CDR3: AWSPLTGNTEAF

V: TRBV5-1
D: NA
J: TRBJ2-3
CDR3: ASSLQGTKGDTQY

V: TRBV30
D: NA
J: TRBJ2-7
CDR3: AWISTGGLNEQY

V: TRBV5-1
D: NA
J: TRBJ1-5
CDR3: ASSLGTVDQPQH

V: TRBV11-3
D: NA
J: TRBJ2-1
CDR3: ASSPRGEQF

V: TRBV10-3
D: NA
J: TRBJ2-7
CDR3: AISNTSLSSYEQY

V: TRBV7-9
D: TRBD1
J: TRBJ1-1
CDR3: ASSLGTGEAF

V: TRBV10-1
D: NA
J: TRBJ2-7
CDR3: ASSSGLVSSEQY

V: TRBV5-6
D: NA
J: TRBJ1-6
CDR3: ASSSGKRGNSPLH

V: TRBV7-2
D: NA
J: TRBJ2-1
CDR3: ASSLFSGEFNEQF

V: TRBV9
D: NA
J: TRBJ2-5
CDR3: ASSVDFQGTQY

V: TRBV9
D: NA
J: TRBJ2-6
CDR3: ASSVESSGANVLT

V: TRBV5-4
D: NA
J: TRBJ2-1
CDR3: ASSLGGQGNEQF

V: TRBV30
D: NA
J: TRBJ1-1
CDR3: AWRSGNTEAF

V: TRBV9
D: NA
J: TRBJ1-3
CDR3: ASSSLRGFGNTIY

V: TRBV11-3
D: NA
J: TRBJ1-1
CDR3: ASSLVGPTEAF

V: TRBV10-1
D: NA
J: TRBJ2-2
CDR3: ASSSLNTGELF

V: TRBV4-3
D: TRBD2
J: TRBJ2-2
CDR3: ASSQAGRVGELF

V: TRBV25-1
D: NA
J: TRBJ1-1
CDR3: ASSEFGGTEAF

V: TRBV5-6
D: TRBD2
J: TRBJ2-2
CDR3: ASSFGLAENTGELF

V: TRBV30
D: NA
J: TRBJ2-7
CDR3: AWSLTGSEQY

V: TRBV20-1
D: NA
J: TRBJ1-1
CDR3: SARQTDGAF

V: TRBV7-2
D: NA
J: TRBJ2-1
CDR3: ASSSYLGREQF

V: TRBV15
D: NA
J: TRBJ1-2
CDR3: ATSRDPGVDGYT

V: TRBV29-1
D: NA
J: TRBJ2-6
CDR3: SVEGTGANVLT

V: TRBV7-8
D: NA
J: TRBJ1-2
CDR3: ASSSEIGGARDGYT

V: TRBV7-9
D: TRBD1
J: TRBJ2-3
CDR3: ASSPTGGVGSLY

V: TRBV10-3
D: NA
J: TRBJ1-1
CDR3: AISDGQRNTEAF

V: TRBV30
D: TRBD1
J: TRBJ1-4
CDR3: AWSSGGMIEKLF